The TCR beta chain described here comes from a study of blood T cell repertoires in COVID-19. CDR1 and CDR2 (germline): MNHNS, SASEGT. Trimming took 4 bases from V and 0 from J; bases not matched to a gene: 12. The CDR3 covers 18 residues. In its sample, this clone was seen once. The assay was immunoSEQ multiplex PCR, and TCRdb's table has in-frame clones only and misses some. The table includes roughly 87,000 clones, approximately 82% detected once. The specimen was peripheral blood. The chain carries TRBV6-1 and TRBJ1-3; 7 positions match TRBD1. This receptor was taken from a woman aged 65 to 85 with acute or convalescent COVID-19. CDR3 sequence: CASSAIRLGTASGNTIYF. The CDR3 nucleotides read TGTGCCAGCAGTGCAATTAGACTTGGGACAGCCTCTGGAAACACCATATATTTT.